These 6 T cell receptor beta chains were sequenced from one sample in a study of control samples from healthy donors and cancer patients. TCRdb's copy holds only in-frame clones and misses some; the assay was immunoSEQ multiplex PCR. The data contain about 82,000 clones, 70% to 90% of them singletons. The sample was blood. The receptor set was obtained from a man between 45 and 60 years old in good health.

The J gene is TRBJ1-2, the V gene TRBV4-3; no firm D call. Trimming pared 1 base from V and 4 bases from J, leaving 13 bases between. The CDR3 length is 15 residues. Germline assignment: CDR1 LGHNA and CDR2 YSLEER. The CDR3 reads CASSQVTLSGYGYTF. The CDR3 coding sequence is TGCGCCAGCAGCCAAGTTACGTTATCGGGCTATGGCTACACCTTC.

V and J are TRBV10-3 and TRBJ2-7; no reliable D call. Germline V gene lookup returns CDR1 ENHRY and CDR2 SYGVKD. CDR3 length equals 14 residues. The V and J ends lost 2 bases and 3 bases respectively, with 11 bases between them. CDR3 coding DNA: TGTGCCATCAGTGAGGACGACTCCTACTACGAGCAGTACTTC. It is translated as CAISEDDSYYEQYF.

This chain joins TRBV7-2 and TRBJ1-1; 7 bases match TRBD1. From germline, CDR1 is SGHTA and CDR2 FQGNSA. J lost 1 base, V lost 5 bases, and 1 base had no gene match. This CDR3 comprises 13 residues. CDR3 coding DNA: TGTGCCAGCAGCCGGACAGGGAACACTGAAGCTTTCTTT. This gives the protein CASSRTGNTEAFF.

The chain recombines TRBV10-1 with TRBJ2-1; D unresolved. With 0 bases removed from V and 5 bases from J, the gap between germline ends came to 5 bases. Germline loops: CDR1 WNHNN, CDR2 SYGVQD (reference sequence). The CDR3 spans 13 residues. The CDR3 loop is CASSESGHNEQFF. CDR3 DNA sequence: TGCGCCAGCAGTGAGTCGGGTCACAATGAGCAGTTCTTC.

The chain's CDR3 is CASSRTPSQLFF. The CDR3 DNA follows: TGTGCCAGCAGTCGGACTCCCTCCCAGCTGTTTTTT. The chain links TRBV5-4 to TRBJ2-2; tentative D call: TRBD2 (5 bases). Germline CDR1 is SGHNT and CDR2 is YYREEE (reference sequence). The germline V and J ends were trimmed by 5 bases and 12 bases, with 14 bases remaining between them. The CDR3 sequence is 12 residues long.

The rearrangement joins TRBV7-2 to TRBJ1-5, with D unclear. V gave up 5 bases and J gave up 7 bases, with 12 bases separating them. The CDR3 contains 13 residues. Germline CDR1 and CDR2: SGHTA and FQGNSA. The DNA of the CDR3 is TGTGCCAGCAGCCCCTCGTTCGGGCAGCCCCAGCATTTT. This sequence encodes CASSPSFGQPQHF.